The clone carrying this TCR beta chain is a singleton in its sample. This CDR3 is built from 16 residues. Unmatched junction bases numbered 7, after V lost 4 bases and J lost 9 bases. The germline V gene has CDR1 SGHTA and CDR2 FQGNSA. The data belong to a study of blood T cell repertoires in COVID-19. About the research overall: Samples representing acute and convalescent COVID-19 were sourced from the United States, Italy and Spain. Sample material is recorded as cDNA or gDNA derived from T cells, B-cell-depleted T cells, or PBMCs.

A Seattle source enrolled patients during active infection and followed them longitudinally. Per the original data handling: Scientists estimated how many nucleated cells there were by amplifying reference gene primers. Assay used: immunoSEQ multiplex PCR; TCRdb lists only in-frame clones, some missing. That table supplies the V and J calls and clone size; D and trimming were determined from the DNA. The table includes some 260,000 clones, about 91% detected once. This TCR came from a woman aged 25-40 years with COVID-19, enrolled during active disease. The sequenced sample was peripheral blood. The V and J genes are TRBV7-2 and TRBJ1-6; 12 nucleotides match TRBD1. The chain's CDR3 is CASSSGQGAQVSPLHF. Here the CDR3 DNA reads TGTGCCAGCAGCTCGGGACAGGGGGCGCAAGTTTCACCCCTCCACTTT.